Shown below are 8 T cell receptor beta chains from a single sample sequenced in a study of cytomegalovirus exposure and HLA in healthy donors. The primer mix had 60 Vbeta and 13 Jbeta primers. Here immunoSEQ multiplex PCR was the method, and the copy in TCRdb shows in-frame clones only, minus some. Of around 160,000 clones in the sample, around 73% were seen once. Sequenced input: PBMCs. The origin of the receptors is a woman between 18 and 30 years old in good health and CMV-seronegative.

In this sample, this clone turned up once. The chain joins TRBV19 to TRBJ1-1; D gene ambiguous. CDR3 length equals 14 residues. Trimming took 3 bases from V and 5 from J, leaving 13 bases between them. The germline V gene encodes CDR1 LNHDA and CDR2 SQIVND (reference sequence). CDR3 protein: CASSIVAPPTEAFF. CDR3 nucleotides: TGTGCCAGTAGTATTGTGGCCCCACCAACTGAAGCTTTCTTT.

This chain links TRBV28 with TRBJ1-5, with a weak D call TRBD1 (5 bases). Germline CDR1 MDHEN, CDR2 SYDVKM. Trimming stripped 7 bases from V and 6 bases from J, with 19 bases between. The CDR3 consists of 15 residues. This chain's CDR3 is CASTQPGEAFQPQHF. CDR3 coding DNA: TGTGCCAGCACCCAACCGGGGGAGGCTTTTCAGCCCCAGCATTTT.

This chain joins TRBV4-3 and TRBJ2-7; D gene uncertain. This CDR3 is built from 13 residues. From germline, CDR1 is LGHNA and CDR2 YSLEER. Trimming removed 5 bases from V and 1 base from J, with 9 bases in between. The CDR3 reads CASSATRSYEQYF. Written as DNA, the CDR3 is TGCGCCAGCAGCGCAACCCGGTCCTACGAGCAGTACTTC.

This chain joins TRBV7-2 and TRBJ1-5; TRBD1 might be the D (6 bases). Germline CDR1 reads SGHTA; CDR2 reads FQGNSA. The CDR3 runs 14 residues. Trimming took 3 bases from V and 4 from J, leaving 10 bases between them. In DNA form, the CDR3 reads TGTGCCAGCAGCTTTACAGGGCTAAATCAGCCCCAGCATTTT. Translated: CASSFTGLNQPQHF.

In this sample, this clone turned up a few times. The chain combines TRBV7-2 with TRBJ2-7; no definite D call. Trimming stripped 6 bases from V and 2 bases from J, with 11 bases between. The length of the CDR3 is 13 residues. Germline values: CDR1 SGHTA, CDR2 FQGNSA. The CDR3 reads CASSKTVTYEQYF. The CDR3 DNA sequence: TGTGCCAGCAGTAAAACAGTAACCTACGAGCAGTACTTC.

This chain joins TRBV28 and TRBJ1-5; TRBD1 agrees at 7 bases. Germline-derived CDR1 and CDR2 are MDHEN and SYDVKM. This CDR3 contains 15 residues. Trimming removed 1 base from V and 3 bases from J; junction bases left unmatched: 3. The CDR3 loop is CASSLLRGPNQPQHF. The DNA of the CDR3 is TGTGCCAGCAGTTTATTGAGGGGGCCCAATCAGCCCCAGCATTTT.

This chain's CDR3 is CASRTPGHLPYEQYF. The CDR3 region has the DNA TGTGCCAGCAGAACACCGGGACATCTGCCCTACGAGCAGTACTTC. The chain combines TRBV28 with TRBJ2-7; the D gene is possibly TRBD1 (6 bases). The CDR3 has 15 amino acids. Trimming left V 6 bases short and J 2 bases short, with 17 bases between. Germline V lookup: CDR1 MDHEN, CDR2 SYDVKM.

The chain is built from TRBV2 and TRBJ1-2, with 7 bases that match TRBD1. After removal of 7 bases from V and 2 bases from J, the junction contained 4 bases not matched to a gene. Germline V gene sequence: CDR1 SNHLY, CDR2 FYNNEI. The CDR3 extends over 13 amino acids. The CDR3 here is CASMLTGNYGYTF. Written as DNA, the CDR3 is TGTGCCAGCATGTTGACAGGGAACTATGGCTACACCTTC.